The clone carrying this T cell receptor (beta chain) has at least ten counts. The target antigen is unknown. Using RNA template, CDR3s of TCR alpha and beta were amplified with iRepertoire arm-PCR. For one-step reverse transcription and amplification, about 85-400 ng of tissue mRNA or PBMC total RNA was used. TCRdb re-derived calls from the multiplex PCR reads in MiXCR, one entry per CDR3 protein. The data contain roughly 200,000 distinct CDR3 sequences, over 40% of them singletons. The data were taken from a study of glioma-infiltrating T cells. Findings and caveats of the study: Very few CDR3 sequences were shared between tissue and blood. Non-neoplastic patients had below-expected tissue-blood divergence, while all gliomas exceeded expectation.

This CDR3 region has 12 residues. Per the germline V gene, CDR1 is MNHNS and CDR2 is SASEGT. The V gene lost 8 bases and the J gene lost 6 bases, with 13 bases spanning the gap. This chain uses TRBV6-1 with TRBJ2-5, with D maybe TRBD2 (5 bases). The clonotype was recovered from a human donor with low-grade glioma or glioblastoma, undergoing nonglioma brain surgery, or in good health (not recorded which). Sequenced material: glioma tissue, nonneoplastic brain tissue, or PBMCs (not recorded which). The CDR3 spells CASRGGLQTQYF. The DNA of the CDR3 is TGTGCCAGCCGAGGAGGTCTGCAGACCCAGTACTTC.